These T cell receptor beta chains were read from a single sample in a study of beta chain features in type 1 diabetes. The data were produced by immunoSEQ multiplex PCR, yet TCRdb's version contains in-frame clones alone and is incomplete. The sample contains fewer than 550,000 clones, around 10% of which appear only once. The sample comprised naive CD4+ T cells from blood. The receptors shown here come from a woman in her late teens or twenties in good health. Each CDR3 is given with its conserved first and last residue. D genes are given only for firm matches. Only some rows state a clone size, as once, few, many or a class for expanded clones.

CASSLGQTGSQFF | TGTGCCAGCAGCTTAGGTCAGACAGGGTCTCAGTTCTTC | TRBV7-2 | - | TRBJ2-1 | TRBD1
CASSSGGLGGYTF | TGTGCCAGCAGCTCCGGAGGCCTGGGGGGCTACACCTTC | TRBV9 | - | TRBJ1-2 | -
CASSPNPGVSTDTQYF | TGTGCCAGCAGCCCTAACCCCGGGGTGAGCACAGATACGCAGTATTTT | TRBV7-3 | few | TRBJ2-3 | -
CAWSIPTRGYTF | TGTGCCTGGAGTATCCCCACACGGGGCTACACCTTC | TRBV30 | - | TRBJ1-2 | -
CASSQHWSSGNTIYF | TGTGCCAGCAGCCAACATTGGAGCTCTGGAAACACCATATATTTT | TRBV9 | - | TRBJ1-3 | -
CASSAGRERPQHF | TGTGCCAGCAGTGCCGGCAGGGAGAGGCCCCAGCATTTT | TRBV2 | few | TRBJ1-5 | -
CASSYSSAGVKTQYF | TGTGCCAGCAGTTACTCGAGTGCGGGAGTTAAGACCCAGTACTTC | TRBV6-5 | few | TRBJ2-5 | TRBD2
CASSSGGPDTQYF | TGTGCCAGCAGCTCGGGAGGCCCAGATACGCAGTATTTT | TRBV7-2 | few | TRBJ2-3 | TRBD2
CASSPAGYYGYTF | TGTGCCAGCAGCCCCGCAGGGTACTATGGCTACACCTTC | TRBV6-5 | - | TRBJ1-2 | -
CASSFRETQYF | TGTGCCAGCAGTTTCCGGGAGACCCAGTACTTC | TRBV28 | - | TRBJ2-5 | -
CASSFNRGETQYF | TGTGCCAGCAGCTTTAATAGGGGTGAGACCCAGTACTTC | TRBV7-3 | - | TRBJ2-5 | -
CASSQDLTGREGTDTQYF | TGCGCCAGCAGCCAAGACCTGACAGGGAGAGAGGGGACAGATACGCAGTATTTT | TRBV4-3 | - | TRBJ2-3 | TRBD1
CSVEGGLTSYNEQFF | TGCAGCGTTGAAGGTGGGTTGACCTCCTACAATGAGCAGTTCTTC | TRBV29-1 | few | TRBJ2-1 | -
CASSSLGAGNTIYF | TGTGCCAGCAGCTCGTTGGGAGCGGGAAACACCATATATTTT | TRBV7-9 | - | TRBJ1-3 | -
CASSSSAGDTQYF | TGTGCCAGCAGCTCGAGCGCGGGAGATACGCAGTATTTT | TRBV7-3 | - | TRBJ2-3 | -
CASSPTATSDPFF | TGTGCCAGCTCACCGACGGCTACTAGCGATCCGTTCTTC | TRBV18 | - | TRBJ2-1 | TRBD2
CSVLPQGAYEQYF | TGCAGCGTTCTACCCCAGGGGGCTTACGAGCAGTACTTC | TRBV29-1 | - | TRBJ2-7 | TRBD1
CASSLGGKNTEAFF | TGTGCCAGCAGCTTGGGGGGAAAGAACACTGAAGCTTTCTTT | TRBV7-8 | - | TRBJ1-1 | -
CASSLSSGSGANVLTF | TGTGCCAGCAGCTTAAGTTCGGGCTCTGGGGCCAACGTCCTGACTTTC | TRBV4-2 | few | TRBJ2-6 | -
CASSLRFGLDTQYF | TGTGCCAGCAGCCTCCGGTTCGGGCTGGATACGCAGTATTTT | TRBV4-2 | few | TRBJ2-3 | -
CASSDGGTYEQYF | TGTGCCAGCAGTGACGGCGGTACCTACGAGCAGTACTTC | TRBV6-1 | - | TRBJ2-7 | -
CASSLTHTSAQFF | TGTGCCAGCAGCTTAACCCACACTAGCGCACAGTTCTTC | TRBV11-2 | once | TRBJ2-1 | TRBD2
CASKATSGSGGELFF | TGTGCCAGCAAGGCCACTAGCGGGAGTGGCGGGGAGCTGTTTTTT | TRBV2 | few | TRBJ2-2 | TRBD2
CASSSDRVVKTQYF | TGTGCCAGCAGCTCCGACAGGGTAGTAAAGACCCAGTACTTC | TRBV7-9 | - | TRBJ2-5 | TRBD1
CASSVDQGPGNTIYF | TGTGCCAGCAGCGTGGACCAGGGACCTGGAAACACCATATATTTT | TRBV9 | many | TRBJ1-3 | -
CASSQGGGRADTEAFF | TGTGCCAGCAGCCAGGGTGGGGGTAGAGCGGACACTGAAGCTTTCTTT | TRBV4-2 | - | TRBJ1-1 | -
CATSRDTSGGNQETQYF | TGTGCCACCAGCAGAGACACTAGCGGGGGGAACCAAGAGACCCAGTACTTC | TRBV15 | few | TRBJ2-5 | TRBD2
CSAGQGYTEAFF | TGCAGCGCTGGACAGGGGTACACTGAAGCTTTCTTT | TRBV29-1 | few | TRBJ1-1 | TRBD1
CASRGAEGIQYF | TGTGCCAGCAGGGGCGCCGAGGGCATTCAGTACTTC | TRBV7-6 | - | TRBJ2-4 | -
CASSVGRIETQYF | TGCGCCAGCAGTGTGGGGAGAATAGAGACCCAGTACTTC | TRBV4-3 | few | TRBJ2-5 | -
CASSLSQRNTIYF | TGTGCCAGCAGTTTAAGTCAGAGAAACACCATATATTTT | TRBV28 | - | TRBJ1-3 | -
CATSRRLARYYNEQFF | TGTGCCACCAGCAGGAGACTAGCGCGTTATTACAATGAGCAGTTCTTC | TRBV15 | - | TRBJ2-1 | TRBD2
CASSPTRTDTQYF | TGTGCCAGCTCACCTACACGTACAGATACGCAGTATTTT | TRBV18 | - | TRBJ2-3 | -
CASSYSPLVREQFF | TGTGCCAGCAGTTACTCTCCACTAGTTCGTGAGCAGTTCTTC | TRBV6-5 | - | TRBJ2-1 | -
CASRAGGDTDTQYF | TGTGCCAGCAGAGCAGGGGGGGACACAGATACGCAGTATTTT | TRBV25-1 | few | TRBJ2-3 | -